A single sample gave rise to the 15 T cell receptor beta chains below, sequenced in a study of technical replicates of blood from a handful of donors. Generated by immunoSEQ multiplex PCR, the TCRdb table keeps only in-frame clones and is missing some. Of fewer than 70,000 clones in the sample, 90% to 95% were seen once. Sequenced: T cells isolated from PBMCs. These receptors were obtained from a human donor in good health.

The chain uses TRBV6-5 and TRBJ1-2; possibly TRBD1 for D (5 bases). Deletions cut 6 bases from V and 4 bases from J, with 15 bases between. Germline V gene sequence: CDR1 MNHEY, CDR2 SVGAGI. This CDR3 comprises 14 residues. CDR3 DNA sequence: TGTGCCAGCAGGGGGTGGCAGGGATCCTATGGCTACACCTTC. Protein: CASRGWQGSYGYTF.

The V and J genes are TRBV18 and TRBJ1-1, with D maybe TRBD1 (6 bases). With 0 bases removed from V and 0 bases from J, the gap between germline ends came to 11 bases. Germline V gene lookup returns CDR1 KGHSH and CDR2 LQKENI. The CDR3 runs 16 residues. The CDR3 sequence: CASSPPGAGLNTEAFF. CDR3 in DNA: TGTGCCAGCTCACCACCGGGGGCAGGCCTGAACACTGAAGCTTTCTTT. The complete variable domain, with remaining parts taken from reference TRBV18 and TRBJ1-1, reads NAGVMQNPRHLVRRRGQEARLRCSPMKGHSHVYWYRQLPEEGLKFMVYLQKENIIDESGMPKERFSAEFPKEGPSILRIQQVVRGDSAAYFCASSPPGAGLNTEAFFGQGTRLTVV.

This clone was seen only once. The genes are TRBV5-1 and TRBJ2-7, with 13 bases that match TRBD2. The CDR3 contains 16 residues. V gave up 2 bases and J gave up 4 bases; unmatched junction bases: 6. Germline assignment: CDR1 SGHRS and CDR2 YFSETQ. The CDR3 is CASSFGLAGEGYEQYF. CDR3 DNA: TGCGCCAGCAGCTTCGGACTAGCGGGAGAAGGATACGAGCAGTACTTC.

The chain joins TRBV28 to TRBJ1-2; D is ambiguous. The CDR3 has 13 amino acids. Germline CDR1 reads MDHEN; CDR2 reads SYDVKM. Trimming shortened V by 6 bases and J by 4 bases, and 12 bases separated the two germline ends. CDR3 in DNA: TGTGCCAGCAGCCTTAGAGGCGTCTATGGCTACACCTTC. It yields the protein CASSLRGVYGYTF.

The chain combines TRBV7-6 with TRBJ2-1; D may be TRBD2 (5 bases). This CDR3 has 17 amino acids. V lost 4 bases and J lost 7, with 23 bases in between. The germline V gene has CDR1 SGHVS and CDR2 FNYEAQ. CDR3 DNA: TGTGCCAGCAGCTCCGATTGGACTGGGAAAATTAGGAATGAGCAGTTCTTC. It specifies CASSSDWTGKIRNEQFF.

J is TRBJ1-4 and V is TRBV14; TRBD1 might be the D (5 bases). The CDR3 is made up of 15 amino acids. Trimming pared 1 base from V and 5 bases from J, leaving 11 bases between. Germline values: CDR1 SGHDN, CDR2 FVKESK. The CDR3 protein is CASSQGRTKNEKLFF. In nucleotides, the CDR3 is TGTGCCAGCAGCCAAGGCAGGACAAAAAATGAAAAACTGTTTTTT.

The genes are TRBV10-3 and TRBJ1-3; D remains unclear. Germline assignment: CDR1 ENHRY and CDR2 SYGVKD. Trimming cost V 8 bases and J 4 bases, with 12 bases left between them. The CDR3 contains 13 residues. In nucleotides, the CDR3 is TGTGCCATCGGCGAGGGATCCGGAAACACCATATATTTT. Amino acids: CAIGEGSGNTIYF.

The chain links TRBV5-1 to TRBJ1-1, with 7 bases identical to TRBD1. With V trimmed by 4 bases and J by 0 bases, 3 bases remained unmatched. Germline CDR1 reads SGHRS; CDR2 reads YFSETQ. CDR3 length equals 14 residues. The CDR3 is CASSVTGLNTEAFF. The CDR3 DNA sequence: TGCGCCAGCAGCGTGACAGGGCTGAACACTGAAGCTTTCTTT.

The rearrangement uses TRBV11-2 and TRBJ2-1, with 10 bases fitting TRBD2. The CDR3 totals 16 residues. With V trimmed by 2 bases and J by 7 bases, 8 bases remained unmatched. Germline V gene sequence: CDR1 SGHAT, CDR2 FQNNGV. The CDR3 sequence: CASSLFLAGGVNEQFF. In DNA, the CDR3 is TGTGCCAGCAGCTTATTTTTAGCGGGAGGAGTGAATGAGCAGTTCTTC.

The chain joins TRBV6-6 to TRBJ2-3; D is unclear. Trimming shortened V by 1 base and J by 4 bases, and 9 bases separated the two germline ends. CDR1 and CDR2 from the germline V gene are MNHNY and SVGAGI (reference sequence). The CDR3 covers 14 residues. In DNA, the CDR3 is TGTGCCAGCAGTTACTTTGTGGGCCCAGATACGCAGTATTTT. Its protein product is CASSYFVGPDTQYF.

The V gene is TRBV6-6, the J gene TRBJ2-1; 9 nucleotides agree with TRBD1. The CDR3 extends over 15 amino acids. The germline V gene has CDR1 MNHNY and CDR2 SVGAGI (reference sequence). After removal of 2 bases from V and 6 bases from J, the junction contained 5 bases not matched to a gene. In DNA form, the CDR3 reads TGTGCCAGCAGTTACCCGGGACAGGGTAGCAATGAGCAGTTCTTC. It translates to CASSYPGQGSNEQFF.

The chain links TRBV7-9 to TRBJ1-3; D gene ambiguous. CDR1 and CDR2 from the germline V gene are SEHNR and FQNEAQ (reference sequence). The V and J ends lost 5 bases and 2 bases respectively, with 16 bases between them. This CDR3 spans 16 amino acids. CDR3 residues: CASSPPSEGAGNTIYF. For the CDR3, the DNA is TGTGCCAGCAGCCCTCCCTCGGAGGGCGCTGGAAACACCATATATTTT.

The CDR3 DNA reads TGTGCCAGCAGCCTGAGGCTGACTAACTATGGCTACACCTTC. It encodes CASSLRLTNYGYTF. The chain recombines TRBV7-8 with TRBJ1-2; D is unclear. The CDR3 spans 14 residues. The V end was cut by 5 bases, the J end by 0 bases, with 10 bases between. Per the germline V gene, CDR1 is SGHVS and CDR2 is FQNEAQ.

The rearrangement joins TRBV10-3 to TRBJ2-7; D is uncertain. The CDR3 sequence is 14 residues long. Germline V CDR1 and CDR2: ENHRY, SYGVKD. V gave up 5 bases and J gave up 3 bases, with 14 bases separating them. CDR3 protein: CAISLYVYGYEQYF. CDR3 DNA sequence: TGTGCCATCAGTTTGTACGTGTACGGCTACGAGCAGTACTTC.

The CDR3 nucleotides are TGCGCCAGCAGCTCCGGGGGTACCGCCTACAATGAGCAGTTCTTC. This codes for CASSSGGTAYNEQFF. The chain recombines TRBV5-1 with TRBJ2-1, with D perhaps matching TRBD2 (6 bases). Germline lookup yields CDR1 SGHRS and CDR2 YFSETQ. Trimming shortened V by 3 bases and J by 2 bases, and 12 bases separated the two germline ends. The CDR3 sequence is 15 residues long. The full variable domain, rest sourced from reference TRBV5-1 and TRBJ2-1, is KAGVTQTPRYLIKTRGQQVTLSCSPISGHRSVSWYQQTPGQGLQFLFEYFSETQRNKGNFPGRFSGRQFSNSRSEMNVSTLELGDSALYLCASSSGGTAYNEQFFGPGTRLTVL.